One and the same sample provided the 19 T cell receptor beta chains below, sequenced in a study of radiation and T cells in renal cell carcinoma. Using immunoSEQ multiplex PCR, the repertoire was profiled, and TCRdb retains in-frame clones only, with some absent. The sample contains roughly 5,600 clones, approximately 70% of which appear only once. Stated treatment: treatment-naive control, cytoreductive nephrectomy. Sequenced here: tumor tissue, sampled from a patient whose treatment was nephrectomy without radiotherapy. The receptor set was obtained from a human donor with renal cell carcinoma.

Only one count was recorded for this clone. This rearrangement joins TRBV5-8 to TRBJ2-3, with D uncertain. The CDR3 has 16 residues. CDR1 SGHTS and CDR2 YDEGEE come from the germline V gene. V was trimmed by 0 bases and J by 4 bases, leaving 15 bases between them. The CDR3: CASSLGSAIPSDTQYF. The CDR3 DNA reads TGTGCCAGCAGCTTGGGTTCGGCCATTCCCTCAGATACGCAGTATTTT.

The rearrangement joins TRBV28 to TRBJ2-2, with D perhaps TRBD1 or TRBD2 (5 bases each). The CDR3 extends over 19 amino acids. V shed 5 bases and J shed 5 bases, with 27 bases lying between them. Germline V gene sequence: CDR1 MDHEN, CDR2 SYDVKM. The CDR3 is CASSEESGFGGVWTGELFF. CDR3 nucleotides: TGTGCCAGCAGTGAAGAGTCTGGGTTTGGGGGAGTGTGGACCGGGGAGCTGTTTTTT.

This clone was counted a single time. The CDR3 spells CASSITSGSLDEQYF. The CDR3 nucleotides are TGTGCCAGTAGTATAACTAGCGGTTCCCTGGACGAGCAGTACTTC. The chain joins TRBV19 to TRBJ2-7; 8 nucleotides match TRBD2. After removal of 2 bases from V and 5 bases from J, the junction contained 8 bases not matched to a gene. Germline V CDR1 and CDR2: LNHDA, SQIVND (reference sequence). The CDR3 contains 15 residues.

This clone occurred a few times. The CDR3: CASSQVWGKNTEAFF. For the CDR3, the DNA is TGCGCCAGCAGCCAAGTTTGGGGCAAGAACACTGAAGCTTTCTTT. The V call is TRBV4-1, the J call TRBJ1-1; perhaps TRBD1 as D (5 bases). In germline, CDR1 is MGHRA, CDR2 YSYEKL. V lost 1 base and J 1 base, leaving 10 bases between the germline ends. This CDR3 contains 15 residues.

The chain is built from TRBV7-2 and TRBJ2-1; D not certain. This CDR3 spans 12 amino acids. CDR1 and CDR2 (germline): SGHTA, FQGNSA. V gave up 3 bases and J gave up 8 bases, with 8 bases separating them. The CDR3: CASSFGPDEQFF. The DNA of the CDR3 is TGTGCCAGCAGCTTCGGACCCGATGAGCAGTTCTTC.

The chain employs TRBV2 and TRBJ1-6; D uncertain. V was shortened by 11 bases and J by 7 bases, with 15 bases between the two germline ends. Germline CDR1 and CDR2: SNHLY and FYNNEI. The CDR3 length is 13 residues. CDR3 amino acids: CAVGRDSNSPLHF. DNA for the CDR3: TGTGCCGTCGGAAGGGATTCAAATTCACCCCTCCACTTT.

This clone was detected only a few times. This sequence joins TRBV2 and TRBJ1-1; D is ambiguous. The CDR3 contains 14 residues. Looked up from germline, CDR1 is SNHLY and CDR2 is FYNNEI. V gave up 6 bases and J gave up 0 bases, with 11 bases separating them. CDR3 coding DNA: TGTGCCAGCAGGGCAGGAGGAATGAACACTGAAGCTTTCTTT. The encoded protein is CASRAGGMNTEAFF.

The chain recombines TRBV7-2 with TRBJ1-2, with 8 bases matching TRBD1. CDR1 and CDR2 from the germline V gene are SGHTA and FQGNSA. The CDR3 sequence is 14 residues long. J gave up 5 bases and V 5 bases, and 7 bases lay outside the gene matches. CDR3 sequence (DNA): TGTGCCAGCAGCCCTGGACAGGGTGGGTATGGCTACACCTTC. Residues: CASSPGQGGYGYTF.

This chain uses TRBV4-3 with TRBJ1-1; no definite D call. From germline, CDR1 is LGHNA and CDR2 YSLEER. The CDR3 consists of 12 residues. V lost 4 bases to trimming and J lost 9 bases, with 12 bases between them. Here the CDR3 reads CASSPTGVQAFF. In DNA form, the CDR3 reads TGCGCCAGCAGCCCAACCGGGGTACAAGCTTTCTTT.

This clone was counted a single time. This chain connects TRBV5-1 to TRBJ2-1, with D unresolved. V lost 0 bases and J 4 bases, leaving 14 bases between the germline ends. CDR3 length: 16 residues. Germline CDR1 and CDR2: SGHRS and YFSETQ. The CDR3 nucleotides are TGCGCCAGCAGCTTGGCCGTGGGGATACAGTACAATGAGCAGTTCTTC. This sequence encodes CASSLAVGIQYNEQFF.

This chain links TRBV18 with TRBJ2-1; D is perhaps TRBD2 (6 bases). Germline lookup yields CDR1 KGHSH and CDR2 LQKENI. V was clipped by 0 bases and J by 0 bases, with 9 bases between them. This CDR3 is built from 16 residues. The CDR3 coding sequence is TGTGCCAGCTCACCACCTCCGGGAGACTCCTACAATGAGCAGTTCTTC. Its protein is CASSPPPGDSYNEQFF.

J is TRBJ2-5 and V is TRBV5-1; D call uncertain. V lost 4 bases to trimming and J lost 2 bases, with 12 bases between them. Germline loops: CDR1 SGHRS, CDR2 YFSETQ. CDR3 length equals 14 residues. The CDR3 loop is CASSKDGSQETQYF. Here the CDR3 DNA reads TGCGCCAGCAGCAAGGATGGGTCGCAAGAGACCCAGTACTTC.

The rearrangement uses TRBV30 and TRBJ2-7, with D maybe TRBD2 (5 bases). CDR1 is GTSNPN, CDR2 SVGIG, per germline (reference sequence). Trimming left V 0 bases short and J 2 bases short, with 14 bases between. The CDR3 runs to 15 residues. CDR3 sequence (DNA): TGTGCCTGGAGTGTACGGGGTGGTAAAGCCTACGAGCAGTACTTC. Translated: CAWSVRGGKAYEQYF.

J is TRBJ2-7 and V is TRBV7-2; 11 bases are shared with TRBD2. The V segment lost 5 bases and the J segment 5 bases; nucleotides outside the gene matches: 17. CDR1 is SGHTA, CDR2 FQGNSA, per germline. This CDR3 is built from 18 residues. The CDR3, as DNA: TGTGCCAGCAGCCAAGGGTACGAAATAGCGGGAGGGCGGAACGAGCAGTACTTC. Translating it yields CASSQGYEIAGGRNEQYF.

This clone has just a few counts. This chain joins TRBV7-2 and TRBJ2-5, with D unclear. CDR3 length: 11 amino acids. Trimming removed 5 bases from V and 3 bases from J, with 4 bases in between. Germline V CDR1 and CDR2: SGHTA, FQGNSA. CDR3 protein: CASSDEETQYF. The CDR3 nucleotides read TGTGCCAGCAGCGACGAAGAGACCCAGTACTTC. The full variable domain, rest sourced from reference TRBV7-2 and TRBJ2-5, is GAGVSQSPSNKVTEKGKDVELRCDPISGHTALYWYRQSLGQGLEFLIYFQGNSAPDKSGLPSDRFSAERTGGSVSTLTIQRTQQEDSAVYLCASSDEETQYFGPGTRLLVL.

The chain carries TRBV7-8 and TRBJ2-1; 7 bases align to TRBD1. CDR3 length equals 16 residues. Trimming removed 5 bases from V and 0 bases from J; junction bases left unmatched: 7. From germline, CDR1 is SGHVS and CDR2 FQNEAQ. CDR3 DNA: TGTGCCAGCAGCAGGACAGGTCGGAGCTCCTACAATGAGCAGTTCTTC. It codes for CASSRTGRSSYNEQFF.

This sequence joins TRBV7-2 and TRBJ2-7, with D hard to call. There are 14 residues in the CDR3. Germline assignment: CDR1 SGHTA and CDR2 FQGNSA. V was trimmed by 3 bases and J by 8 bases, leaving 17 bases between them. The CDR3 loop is CASSLAIRPNQQYF. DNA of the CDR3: TGTGCCAGCAGCTTGGCGATCAGGCCCAATCAGCAGTACTTC.

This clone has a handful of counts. The CDR3 protein is CASSPLAGGSYEQYF. DNA for the CDR3: TGTGCCAGCAGCCCATTAGCGGGAGGGAGTTACGAGCAGTACTTC. The chain links TRBV7-6 to TRBJ2-7, with 11 bases fitting TRBD2. V was pared by 5 bases and J by 4 bases, with 7 bases of the junction left unmatched. In germline, CDR1 is SGHVS, CDR2 FNYEAQ. This CDR3 is 15 amino acids long.

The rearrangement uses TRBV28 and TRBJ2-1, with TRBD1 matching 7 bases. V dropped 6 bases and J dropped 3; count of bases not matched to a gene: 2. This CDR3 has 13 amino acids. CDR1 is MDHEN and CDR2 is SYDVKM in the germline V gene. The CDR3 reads CASRQGIYNEQFF. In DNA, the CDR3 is TGTGCCAGCAGACAGGGGATCTACAATGAGCAGTTCTTC.